These 21 T cell receptor beta chains originate from one sample sequenced in a study of CD8 T cells in ankylosing spondylitis. TCRdb re-analysed the 5' RACE reads in MiXCR, keeping a single row per CDR3 protein. The sample holds some 200,000 distinct CDR3 sequences, 18% seen once. The sample comprised blood, either unsorted or a sorted T cell fraction (not recorded which). These receptors were collected from a male donor aged 10 to 30 with ankylosing spondylitis or in good health (not recorded which).

This clonotype was counted at least ten times. The V gene is TRBV7-3, the J gene TRBJ2-3; TRBD2 matches 7 bases. Germline lookup yields CDR1 SGHTA and CDR2 FQGTGA. V lost 10 bases, J lost 1 base, and 8 bases stayed unmatched. The length of the CDR3 is 14 residues. The chain's CDR3 is CATRGEKGTDTQYF. CDR3 nucleotide sequence: TGTGCCACCCGGGGGGAGAAAGGCACAGATACGCAGTATTTT. Full variable domain (outside the CDR3, taken from reference TRBV7-3 and TRBJ2-3): GAGVSQTPSNKVTEKGKYVELRCDPISGHTALYWYRQSLGQGPEFLIYFQGTGAADDSGLPNDRFFAVRPEGSVSTLKIQRTERGDSAVYLCATRGEKGTDTQYFGPGTRLTVL.

This clonotype was seen many times. The J gene is TRBJ1-6, the V gene TRBV6-5; no clear D gene. CDR1 and CDR2 (germline): MNHEY, SVGAGI. The CDR3 is 18 amino acids. V was cut by 6 bases and J by 2 bases, with 20 bases left in between. Written as DNA, the CDR3 is TGTGCCAGCAGAACAGAAATTCCCTTCGGGGCCTATAATTCACCCCTCCACTTT. This translates into CASRTEIPFGAYNSPLHF.

This clonotype was seen at least ten times. This chain links TRBV20-1 with TRBJ2-3; D may be TRBD1 (5 bases). The germline CDR1 and CDR2 sequences are DFQATT and SNEGSKA (reference sequence). V was cut by 5 bases and J by 0 bases, with 9 bases left in between. The CDR3 has 13 residues. The CDR3 region has the DNA TGCAGTGCTGGTGGGGCTAGCACAGATACGCAGTATTTT. Protein: CSAGGASTDTQYF.

This clonotype has at least ten counts. The rearrangement uses TRBV12-3 or TRBV12-4 and TRBJ1-4; D unclear. The V end lost 6 bases, the J end lost 0 bases, and 14 bases lay between the germline ends. The CDR3 spans 16 residues. The CDR3 loop reads CASSLETVATNEKLFF. In DNA form, the CDR3 reads TGTGCCAGCAGCCTTGAGACGGTTGCAACTAATGAAAAACTGTTTTTT.

This clonotype appeared many times. The chain couples TRBV20-1 to TRBJ2-3; D gene unclear. The CDR3 has 13 amino acids. Germline V gene data show CDR1 as DFQATT and CDR2 as SNEGSKA (reference sequence). V lost 6 bases and J 1 base, leaving 11 bases between the germline ends. This CDR3 is CSAARQGTDTQYF. The CDR3 coding sequence is TGCAGTGCCGCTCGTCAAGGCACAGATACGCAGTATTTT.

V is TRBV10-2 and J is TRBJ1-1, with a tentative D call TRBD1 (6 bases). Germline-derived CDR1 and CDR2 are WSHSY and SAAADI. This CDR3 contains 15 residues. V was clipped by 9 bases and J by 7 bases, with 24 bases between them. CDR3 bases: TGCGCCAGTACAGGAACTCGTACAGGGATCGGTGAAGCTTTCTTT. Translating gives CASTGTRTGIGEAFF.

The chain couples TRBV19 to TRBJ2-7, with 8 positions matching TRBD2. V trimming: 5 bases; J trimming: 0 bases; junction bases outside the gene matches: 6. The CDR3 runs 15 residues. The germline V gene encodes CDR1 LNHDA and CDR2 SQIVND (reference sequence). CDR3 nucleotide sequence: TGTGCCAGTAGTCAAGGACTAGCTCCCTCCTACGAGCAGTACTTC. Translated, it gives CASSQGLAPSYEQYF.

This clonotype was seen many times. The chain carries TRBV4-2 and TRBJ2-1, with 8 bases identical to TRBD2. The CDR3 totals 16 residues. V lost 0 bases to trimming and J lost 9 bases; unmatched junction nucleotides: 10. CDR1 is LGHNA, CDR2 YNFKEQ, per germline. This CDR3 is CASSQDGAGGSIEQFF. In DNA, the CDR3 is TGTGCCAGCAGCCAAGATGGGGCGGGAGGAAGTATTGAGCAGTTCTTC.

Ten or more counts support this clonotype. The J gene is TRBJ2-6, the V gene TRBV27, with D perhaps matching TRBD1 or TRBD2 (6 bases each). In germline, CDR1 is MNHEY, CDR2 SMNVEV (reference sequence). CDR3 length: 16 amino acids. Trimming took 3 bases from V and 2 from J, leaving 11 bases between them. This chain's CDR3 is CASSFYRGPGANVLTF. CDR3 coding DNA: TGTGCCAGCAGTTTCTACCGGGGGCCTGGGGCCAACGTCCTGACTTTC.

This clonotype was seen repeatedly, ten times or more. V usage is TRBV6-5 and J usage is TRBJ1-5; weak D call: TRBD1 (5 bases). Germline CDR1 MNHEY, CDR2 SVGAGI. The V end lost 6 bases, the J end lost 5 bases, and 17 bases lay between the germline ends. This CDR3 has 15 residues. The CDR3 reads CASRVSRDGDQPQHF. As DNA, the CDR3 is TGTGCCAGCAGGGTGTCCCGGGACGGGGATCAGCCCCAGCATTTT.

This clonotype was counted ten times or more. The CDR3 region has the DNA TGCGCCAGCAGCTTAGGGACACCCGATCAGCCCCAGCATTTT. Protein: CASSLGTPDQPQHF. V and J are TRBV5-1 and TRBJ1-5, with D perhaps TRBD1 (6 bases). Trimming shortened V by 2 bases and J by 5 bases, and 11 bases separated the two germline ends. The length of the CDR3 is 14 residues. Germline CDR1 is SGHRS and CDR2 is YFSETQ.

At least ten counts were recorded for this clonotype. The rearrangement uses TRBV6-2 or TRBV6-3 and TRBJ2-1; 11 positions agree with TRBD2. V shed 8 bases and J 4 bases; nucleotides not matched to a gene: 7. The CDR3 is 15 amino acids. The V gene's germline CDR1 is MNHEY and CDR2 SVGEGT. The CDR3 protein is CASLDSGRGYNEQFF. The CDR3 nucleotides are TGTGCCAGCCTAGATAGCGGGAGGGGGTACAATGAGCAGTTCTTC.

V and J are TRBV20-1 and TRBJ2-1; no firm D call. The CDR3 has 14 amino acids. Trimming left V 1 base short and J 0 bases short, with 7 bases between. The germline CDR1 and CDR2 sequences are DFQATT and SNEGSKA (reference sequence). The CDR3 loop is CSARGESSYNEQFF. The CDR3 nucleotides read TGCAGTGCTAGAGGGGAAAGCTCCTACAATGAGCAGTTCTTC.

This chain connects TRBV19 to TRBJ2-1; TRBD2 agrees at 7 bases. Germline V gives CDR1 LNHDA, CDR2 SQIVND (reference sequence). The junction had 12 bases not matched to a gene; V was cut back by 6 bases and J by 7 bases. The CDR3 is made up of 15 amino acids. CDR3 region: CASSRTRPLGNEQFF. CDR3 coding DNA: TGTGCCAGTAGCCGGACTAGACCGTTGGGAAATGAGCAGTTCTTC.

This clonotype appeared many times. This chain links TRBV11-3 with TRBJ2-6, with D unresolved. Trimming took 3 bases from V and 0 from J, leaving 6 bases between them. The V gene's germline CDR1 is SGHNT and CDR2 YENEEA. This CDR3 region has 15 residues. The CDR3 spells CASSFESSGANVLTF. CDR3 DNA: TGTGCCAGCAGCTTTGAGAGCTCTGGGGCCAACGTCCTGACTTTC.

This clonotype was picked up many times. V and J are TRBV29-1 and TRBJ2-1; the match to TRBD2 covers 9 bases. Germline CDR1 SQVTM, CDR2 ANQGSEA. J gave up 5 bases and V 0 bases, and 14 bases lay outside the gene matches. This CDR3 is 18 amino acids long. CDR3 DNA: TGCAGCGTTGAAGATCCCCGCCTTACGGGACTAGCCAACAATGAGCAGTTCTTC. Residues: CSVEDPRLTGLANNEQFF.

Ten or more counts support this clonotype. V and J are TRBV20-1 and TRBJ2-1; 10 positions match TRBD1. V dropped 1 base and J dropped 7; count of bases not matched to a gene: 4. The CDR3 totals 14 residues. Germline values: CDR1 DFQATT, CDR2 SNEGSKA (reference sequence). CDR3 DNA sequence: TGCAGTGCTAGAGCTCCGGACAGGGGGAATGAGCAGTTCTTC. Translating gives CSARAPDRGNEQFF.

In this sample, this clonotype turned up many times. The chain joins TRBV27 to TRBJ2-1, with no clear D. The V end was cut by 0 bases, the J end by 2 bases, with 8 bases between. CDR3 length equals 15 residues. Germline V gene data show CDR1 as MNHEY and CDR2 as SMNVEV (reference sequence). Here the CDR3 DNA reads TGTGCCAGCAGTTTATCGATGGTGACCTACAATGAGCAGTTCTTC. Translated: CASSLSMVTYNEQFF.

This clonotype was counted ten times or more. The chain combines TRBV5-1 with TRBJ1-1, with a weak D call TRBD1 (5 bases). There are 14 residues in the CDR3. Germline V lookup: CDR1 SGHRS, CDR2 YFSETQ. V shed 2 bases and J shed 3 bases, with 11 bases lying between them. CDR3 region: CASSFQTGHTEAFF. For the CDR3, the DNA is TGCGCCAGCAGCTTCCAGACGGGACACACTGAAGCTTTCTTT.

This clonotype appeared many times. The chain has TRBV24-1 and TRBJ1-5; 7 bases match TRBD1. The CDR3 runs 14 residues. CDR1 and CDR2 from the germline V gene are KGHDR and SFDVKD. The V gene end was trimmed by 6 bases and the J gene end by 3 bases; junction bases not matched to a gene: 4. CDR3 nucleotide sequence: TGTGCCACCAGTTATGGACAGGACAATCAGCCCCAGCATTTT. Translated: CATSYGQDNQPQHF.

The genes are TRBV23-1 and TRBJ2-6; no definite D call. TRBV23-1 is placed among ORFs of uncertain function. V was clipped by 1 base and J by 1 base, with 26 bases between them. This CDR3 contains 22 residues. The CDR3 here is CASSQLVTAGHVIPSGANVLTF. The CDR3 coding sequence is TGCGCCAGCAGTCAATTGGTGACTGCTGGTCACGTCATTCCATCTGGGGCCAACGTCCTGACTTTC.